The sequence of this TCR beta chain was determined in a study of T cell repertoires and leukemia-associated antigens (dated by TCRdb to about 2019). The study in broad terms: Each sample yielded about 5.1 to 6.6 million read pairs and roughly 3 to 5.0 million effective reads, around 15 million effective reads overall. In vitro peptide stimulation of healthy T cells was used with the aim of identifying the antigen recognized by a TCR Vbeta21 clone previously found in CML patients. The research as a whole found: Numbers of Vbeta genes (roughly 63), Jbeta genes (approximately 15), VDJ rearrangements and unique CDR3s did not differ significantly among the four groups. The antigen specificity and function of the expanded clones were not directly tested and needed further investigation.

About this clonotype: Its cognate antigen has yet to be identified. Base qualities are not at hand, and no much larger clone is one base apart.

TRIzol reagent was used to extract total RNA from the cultured T cells. TCRbeta libraries were amplified from RNA using 5' rapid amplification of cDNA ends (5'RACE). Before sequencing, Qubit, an Agilent instrument, and quantitative PCR were used to check library concentration and integrity. Qualified libraries were sequenced on Illumina HiSeq or MiSeq by a commercial service provider. The study's processing was this. TCR sequences in each sample were identified using MiXCR version 1.8.2. Qualified clones required a CDR3 longer than four amino acids, an in-frame nucleotide length, and no stop codon. A read counted as effective if the read contained the complete CDR3 structure. RT-PCR with 24 Vbeta primers, GeneScan spectratyping, and Sanger sequencing were used to validate expanded clones. In-frame beta chains were kept once TCRdb had trimmed the public reads at Q25 with fastp and called clones with MiXCR. For every CDR3 protein sequence, its rows merge into one entry that carries the most common genes and DNA. The V and J calls come from TCRdb's annotation, not from the publication. The sample table holds about 9,800 distinct CDR3 sequences, of which 40% to 45% were seen once. Of the sample, approximately 57% is held by the ten largest clones.

As a first step, CD3+ T cells were rested overnight at more than 2 million cells/mL in RPMI 1640 lacking fetal bovine serum. CD3+ T cells were isolated from PBMCs with MACS immunomagnetic beads following the manufacturer's instructions. The CDR3 numbers 16 residues from cysteine through phenylalanine. Of all the DNA, just the CDR3 is kept, 48 bases in frame from base 1. The CDR1 and CDR2 encoded by the germline V gene are SGHRS and YFSETQ. The germline V end is reduced by 4 bases and the J end by 0 bases; junction bases left unmatched: 4. This receptor was obtained from a female donor in good health. Material: CD3+ T cells sorted from blood and cultured. The chain employs TRBV5-1 and TRBJ2-7; 13 central bases correspond to TRBD2. The bases are TGCGCCAGCAGCCTCGGACTAGCGGGAGCCTCCTACGAGCAGTACTTC. It specifies CASSLGLAGASYEQYF. Reference TRBV5-1 and TRBJ2-7 proteins supply the regions before and after the CDR3; the full variable domain is: KAGVTQTPRYLIKTRGQQVTLSCSPISGHRSVSWYQQTPGQGLQFLFEYFSETQRNKGNFPGRFSGRQFSNSRSEMNVSTLELGDSALYLCASSLGLAGASYEQYFGPGTRLTVT.